This TCR beta chain was profiled in a study of Tregs in tolerant kidney transplant recipients. Germline CDR1 reads LNHDA; CDR2 reads SQIVND (reference sequence). With V trimmed by 6 bases and J by 4 bases, 9 bases remained unmatched. The CDR3 sequence is 16 residues long. Produced via immunoSEQ multiplex PCR; TCRdb's table is partial and in-frame only. Here the sample spans over 60,000 clones, 95% to 98% being singletons. Study-level results: Findings come from small patient numbers and require larger validation.

Regarding this clone: Its antigen remains unidentified.

The sequencing here drew on CD4+ T cells from blood, taken before the transplant. The clonotype originates from a human donor who received a combined kidney and bone marrow transplant. The V gene is TRBV19, the J gene TRBJ2-2; TRBD1 aligns across 9 bases. Here the CDR3 DNA reads TGTGCCAGTAGGGGACAGGGTAAATCGGGCACCGGGGAGCTGTTTTTT. Its translation is CASRGQGKSGTGELFF.